This T cell receptor (beta chain) was observed in a study of human T cells and chemical hapten exposure. On the study more broadly: Across the whole study, which lasted about 23 weeks, patients were given diphenylcyclopropenone on the scalp once a week. The study traced per-sample TCR yield variation mainly to small differences in pooled library volumes.

Whole-study results and caveats: No change in TCRs above 1 in 1000 frequency was produced by DPC sensitization.

This clonotype turned up a few times. Its antigen remains unknown. Time point denoted: pre-sensitization, week 0. The treatment was: therapeutic diphenylcyclopropenone sensitization with weekly scalp DPC. The CDR3 covers 14 residues. CDR1 is MDHEN and CDR2 is SYDVKM in the germline V gene. Trimming took 7 bases from V and 7 from J, leaving 20 bases between them. It was the library that attached unique molecular identifiers to individual cDNA molecules. Each CDR3 protein is one row after TCRdb ran MiXCR on the RACE reads. The sample lists about 180,000 distinct CDR3 sequences; 25% to 35% were seen once. The chain couples TRBV28 to TRBJ2-7; D might be TRBD1 or TRBD2, each matching 6 bases. This clonotype was sampled from a woman between 25 and 40 years old with alopecia areata. Some clones in this sample may be carry-over from other donors' samples. The specimen was whole blood, collected in connection with sensitization to the hapten diphenylcyclopropenone (DPC). The CDR3 nucleotides read TGTGCCAGCACCATAAATCGGGGGCGGAGGGAGCAGTACTTC. Its translation: CASTINRGRREQYF.